Listed here are 17 T cell receptor beta chains from one sample, sequenced in a study of T cells in Graves' hyperthyroidism and ophthalmopathy. RNA transcripts gave rise to amplified TCR beta CDR3 regions. Primed by the HTBI set, a first-round RT-PCR was run on the TCR CDR3. TCRdb independently ran MiXCR on the multiplex PCR reads; one entry per CDR3 protein. The repertoire holds 560,000 or so distinct CDR3 sequences, with 46% as singletons. Sequenced input: peripheral blood or thyroid tissue (not recorded which). These receptors were obtained from a woman aged 18 to 35 with Graves' hyperthyroidism.

Of note for this clonotype: The junction and the germline gene differ at one end; a read error may be behind it. V gene TRBV7-6 combines with J gene TRBJ2-5, with 8 positions matching TRBD1. Germline V gene data show CDR1 as SGHVS and CDR2 as FNYEAQ. This CDR3 is 14 amino acids long. This CDR3 reads CASSSTGAEETQYF. In DNA form, the CDR3 reads TGTGCTAGCAGCTCGACAGGGGCCGAAGAGACCCAGTACTTC.

As to this clonotype: A much larger clone is a single base away; this may be a read error. The chain joins TRBV29-1 to TRBJ2-7; D is possibly TRBD2 (5 bases). The CDR3 covers 13 residues. Germline V gene sequence: CDR1 SQVTM, CDR2 ANQGSEA. V was shortened by 1 base and J by 3 bases, with 10 bases between the two germline ends. CDR3 in amino acids: CSVEAGRDYEQYF. CDR3 DNA sequence: TGCAGCGTTGAAGCGGGAAGGGACTACGAGCAGTACTTC.

The chain combines TRBV13 with TRBJ2-7, with D maybe TRBD1 (6 bases). Trimming took 8 bases from V and 2 from J, leaving 13 bases between them. CDR1 and CDR2 from the germline V gene are PRHDT and FYEKMQ (reference sequence). The CDR3 is made up of 13 amino acids. The CDR3: CASGEQGTYEQYF. The CDR3 nucleotides read TGTGCCAGCGGAGAACAGGGTACCTACGAGCAGTACTTC.

In its sample, this clonotype was seen many times. The chain's CDR3 is CSVDPGQGFGYTF. The CDR3 coding sequence is TGCAGCGTGGACCCGGGACAGGGTTTTGGCTACACCTTC. This chain uses TRBV29-1 with TRBJ1-2; 9 positions match TRBD1. CDR3 length: 13 amino acids. Germline V gene data show CDR1 as SQVTM and CDR2 as ANQGSEA. Trimming at V came to 6 bases and at J to 7 bases, leaving 9 bases not matched to a gene.

This rearrangement joins TRBV2 to TRBJ1-1; 8 bases are a match to TRBD1. Germline V gives CDR1 SNHLY, CDR2 FYNNEI. The J segment lost 1 base and the V segment lost 10 bases, leaving 14 bases of the junction unmatched. The CDR3 totals 16 residues. CDR3 residues: CAKTVLNRGKNTEAFF. The CDR3 coding sequence is TGTGCCAAAACAGTTCTTAACAGGGGGAAGAACACTGAAGCTTTCTTT.

The chain links TRBV20-1 to TRBJ1-2; 7 bases line up with TRBD1. Germline values: CDR1 DFQATT, CDR2 SNEGSKA (reference sequence). The CDR3 spans 13 residues. With V trimmed by 0 bases and J by 7 bases, 5 bases remained unmatched. This chain's CDR3 is CSARDDRVSGYTF. Here the CDR3 DNA reads TGCAGTGCTAGAGATGACAGGGTCTCTGGCTACACCTTC.

The chain has TRBV10-3 and TRBJ2-7; the D gene is possibly TRBD1 (6 bases). CDR3 length equals 14 residues. V was cut by 3 bases and J by 4 bases, with 13 bases left in between. The germline gives CDR1 ENHRY, CDR2 SYGVKD. CDR3: CAISEFRGPYEQYF. The CDR3, as DNA: TGTGCCATCAGTGAATTCAGGGGCCCATACGAGCAGTACTTC.

This clonotype was observed many times. V usage is TRBV24-1 and J usage is TRBJ2-5, with TRBD2 matching over 10 bases. The ends lost 1 base at V and 5 bases at J; junction bases unmatched: 6. The CDR3 has 16 amino acids. Germline loops: CDR1 KGHDR, CDR2 SFDVKD. The CDR3 DNA reads TGTGCCACCAGTGATTTCGAGAGCGGGAGGGATGAGACCCAGTACTTC. It encodes CATSDFESGRDETQYF.

This clonotype occurred many times. This CDR3 reads CATSRDGGSSYEQYF. The CDR3 bases are TGTGCCACCAGCAGAGATGGCGGGAGCTCCTACGAGCAGTACTTC. The chain has TRBV15 and TRBJ2-7; TRBD2 aligns across 7 bases. CDR3 length: 15 residues. The trim removed 0 bases at V and 0 bases at J, leaving 2 bases unmatched. CDR1 is LNHNV and CDR2 is YYDKDF in the germline V gene (reference sequence).

Only a few counts were recorded for this clonotype. This chain joins TRBV11-2 and TRBJ1-2; D may be TRBD1 (5 bases). The CDR3 runs 15 residues. Germline assignment: CDR1 SGHAT and CDR2 FQNNGV. With 0 bases removed from V and 4 bases from J, the gap between germline ends came to 12 bases. The CDR3 DNA reads TGTGCCAGCAGCTTAGATCCAGGGAGTGGCTATGGCTACACCTTC. Protein: CASSLDPGSGYGYTF.

The CDR3 DNA reads TGTGCCTGGTCGGCCGGGACACCAAATCAGCCCCAGCATTTT. Protein: CAWSAGTPNQPQHF. The chain carries TRBV10-3 and TRBJ1-5; the D gene is possibly TRBD1 (6 bases). The CDR3 is 14 residues long. Germline V gene sequence: CDR1 ENHRY, CDR2 SYGVKD. V shed 11 bases and J shed 4 bases, with 18 bases lying between them.

A few counts support this clonotype. The chain joins TRBV20-1 to TRBJ1-6, with 7 bases fitting TRBD1. Germline V lookup: CDR1 DFQATT, CDR2 SNEGSKA (reference sequence). The CDR3 loop spans 13 amino acids. V dropped 5 bases and J dropped 6; count of bases not matched to a gene: 4. CDR3 nucleotides: TGCAGTGCTCTACAGGGGAGTAATTCACCCCTCCACTTT. Translating it yields CSALQGSNSPLHF.

This clonotype was counted ten times or more. The chain has TRBV7-2 and TRBJ1-4, with D possibly matching TRBD1 (6 bases). The CDR3 runs to 14 residues. The V end lost 5 bases, the J end lost 4 bases, and 11 bases lay between the germline ends. CDR1 SGHTA and CDR2 FQGNSA come from the germline V gene. CDR3 nucleotide sequence: TGTGCCAGCAGCCCCCGGACAGTTAATGAAAAACTGTTTTTT. It translates to CASSPRTVNEKLFF.

The V call is TRBV7-8, the J call TRBJ1-5, with 8 bases identical to TRBD1. The CDR3 sequence is 16 residues long. With 4 bases clipped from V and 3 bases from J, the junction kept 8 bases outside the gene matches. Looked up from germline, CDR1 is SGHVS and CDR2 is FQNEAQ. CDR3 sequence: CASSSPQGGHNQPQHF. The CDR3 nucleotides are TGTGCCAGCAGCTCCCCACAGGGGGGCCACAATCAGCCCCAGCATTTT.

In its sample, this clonotype was seen many times. CDR3 nucleotides: TGCGCCACTATAGACAGGGACCAAGAGACCCAGTACTTC. It encodes CATIDRDQETQYF. The chain joins TRBV10-2 to TRBJ2-5, with 7 positions matching TRBD1. V was pared by 10 bases and J by 0 bases, with 5 bases of the junction left unmatched. Germline CDR1 WSHSY, CDR2 SAAADI. The CDR3 runs 13 residues.

This clonotype was observed a few times. The chain links TRBV19 to TRBJ2-7; the D gene is possibly TRBD2 (6 bases). This CDR3 has 15 residues. Germline V gene lookup returns CDR1 LNHDA and CDR2 SQIVND (reference sequence). V lost 0 bases and J lost 2, with 11 bases in between. CDR3 DNA sequence: TGTGCCAGTAGTATAGATCTGCGGGGACCCTACGAGCAGTACTTC. Translating gives CASSIDLRGPYEQYF.

Many counts were recorded for this clonotype. The CDR3 sequence: CASSQDAGDGYTF. CDR3 bases: TGTGCCAGCAGCCAAGATGCAGGGGATGGCTACACCTTC. The chain couples TRBV14 to TRBJ1-2, with a tentative D call TRBD1 (6 bases). CDR1 is SGHDN and CDR2 is FVKESK in the germline V gene. V was trimmed by 0 bases and J by 6 bases, leaving 8 bases between them. CDR3 length equals 13 residues.